This T cell receptor (beta chain) was retrieved from a study of T cells after yellow fever vaccination. Notes on the study in general: The study noted that FACS-sorted repertoires could contain abundant clonotypes contaminating from the bulk population. Overlap between CD4 and CD8 compartments was detected for a small share of clonotypes.

The CDR3 totals 16 residues. Germline V gene data show CDR1 as SGHRS and CDR2 as YFSETQ. V gave up 0 bases and J gave up 1 base, with 12 bases separating them. This clonotype occurred a few times. Its antigen is currently unknown. Each CDR3 protein is one row after TCRdb ran MiXCR on the 5' RACE reads. The data contain nearly 300,000 distinct CDR3 sequences, around 9.3% of them singletons. The input for sequencing was CD4+ T cells sorted from PBMCs, taken 5 days after the yellow fever booster vaccination. This clonotype originated in a man aged 18 to 29 who received the YFV17D yellow fever vaccine. This chain joins TRBV5-1 and TRBJ2-3; possibly TRBD1 for D (6 bases). The CDR3: CASSLAQGLGTDTQYF. As DNA, the CDR3 is TGCGCCAGCAGCTTGGCCCAGGGGCTCGGCACAGATACGCAGTATTTT.